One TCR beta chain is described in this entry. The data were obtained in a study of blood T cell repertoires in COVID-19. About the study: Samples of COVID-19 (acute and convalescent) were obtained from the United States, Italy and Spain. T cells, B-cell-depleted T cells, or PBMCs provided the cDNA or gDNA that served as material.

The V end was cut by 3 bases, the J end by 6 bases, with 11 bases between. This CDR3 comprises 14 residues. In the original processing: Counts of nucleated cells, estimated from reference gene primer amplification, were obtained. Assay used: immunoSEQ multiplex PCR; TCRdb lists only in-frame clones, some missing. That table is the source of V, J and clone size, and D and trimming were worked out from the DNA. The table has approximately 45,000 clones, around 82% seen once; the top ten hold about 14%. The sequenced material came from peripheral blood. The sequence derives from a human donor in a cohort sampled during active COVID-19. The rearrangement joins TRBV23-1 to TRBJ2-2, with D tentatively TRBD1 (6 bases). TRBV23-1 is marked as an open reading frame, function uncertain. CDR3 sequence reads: CASSQYRVPGELFF. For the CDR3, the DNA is TGCGCCAGCAGTCAGTACAGGGTGCCCGGGGAGCTGTTTTTT.